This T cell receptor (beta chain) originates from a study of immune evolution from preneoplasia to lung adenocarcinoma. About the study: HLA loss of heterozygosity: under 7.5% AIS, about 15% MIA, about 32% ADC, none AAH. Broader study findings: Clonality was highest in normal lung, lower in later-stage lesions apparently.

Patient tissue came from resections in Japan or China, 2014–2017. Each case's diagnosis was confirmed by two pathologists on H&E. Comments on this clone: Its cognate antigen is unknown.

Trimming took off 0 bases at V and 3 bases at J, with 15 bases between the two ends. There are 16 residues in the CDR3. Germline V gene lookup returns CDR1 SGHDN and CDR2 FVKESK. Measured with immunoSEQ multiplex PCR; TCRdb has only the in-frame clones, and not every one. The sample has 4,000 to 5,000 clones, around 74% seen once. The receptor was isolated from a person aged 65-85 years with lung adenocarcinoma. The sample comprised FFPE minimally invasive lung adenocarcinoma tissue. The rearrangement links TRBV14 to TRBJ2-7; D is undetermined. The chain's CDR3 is CASSQDMGRARYEQYF. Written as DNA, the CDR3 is TGTGCCAGCAGCCAAGATATGGGCCGGGCGCGCTACGAGCAGTACTTC.